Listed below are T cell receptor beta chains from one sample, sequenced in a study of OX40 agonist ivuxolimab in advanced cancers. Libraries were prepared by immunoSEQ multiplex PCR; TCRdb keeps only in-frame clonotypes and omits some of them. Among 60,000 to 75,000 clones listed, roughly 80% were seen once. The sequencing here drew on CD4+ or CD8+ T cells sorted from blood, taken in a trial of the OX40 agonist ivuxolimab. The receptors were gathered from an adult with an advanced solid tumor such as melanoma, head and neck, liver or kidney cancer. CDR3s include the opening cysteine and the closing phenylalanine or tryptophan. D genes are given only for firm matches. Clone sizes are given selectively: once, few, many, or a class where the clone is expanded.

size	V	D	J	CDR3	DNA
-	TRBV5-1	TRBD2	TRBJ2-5	CASSYLGGNPQETQYF	TGCGCCAGCAGCTACCTCGGGGGGAACCCCCAAGAGACCCAGTACTTC
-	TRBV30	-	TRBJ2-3	CAWSPQGEQYF	TGTGCCTGGAGTCCTCAGGGCGAGCAGTATTTT
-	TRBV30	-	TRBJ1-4	CAWKGQGPEKLFF	TGTGCCTGGAAGGGCCAGGGCCCCGAAAAACTGTTTTTT
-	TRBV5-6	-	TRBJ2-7	CASSLQNYEQYF	TGTGCCAGCAGCTTACAGAACTACGAGCAGTACTTC
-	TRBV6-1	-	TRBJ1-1	CASSVLGRGTEAFF	TGTGCCAGCAGTGTGTTGGGGCGGGGGACTGAAGCTTTCTTT
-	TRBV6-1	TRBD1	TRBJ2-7	CASRWQGAEQYF	TGTGCCAGTCGGTGGCAGGGGGCCGAGCAGTACTTC
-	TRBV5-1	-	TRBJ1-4	CASSLEPTNEKLFF	TGCGCCAGCAGCTTGGAACCCACTAATGAAAAACTGTTTTTT
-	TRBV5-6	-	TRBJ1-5	CASSLKGPSNQPQHF	TGTGCCAGCAGTTTAAAGGGACCAAGCAATCAGCCCCAGCATTTT
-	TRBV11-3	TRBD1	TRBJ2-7	CASSLDRPDRGPAEQYF	TGTGCCAGCAGCTTAGATCGCCCGGACAGGGGTCCGGCCGAGCAGTACTTC
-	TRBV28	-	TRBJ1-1	CASSPPGGNTEAFF	TGTGCCAGCAGCCCCCCGGGCGGGAACACTGAAGCTTTCTTT
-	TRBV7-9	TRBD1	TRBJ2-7	CASSPWDRGTYEQYF	TGTGCCAGCAGCCCTTGGGACAGGGGTACCTACGAGCAGTACTTC
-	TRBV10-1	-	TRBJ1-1	CASSEGIFGAFF	TGCGCCAGCAGTGAAGGTATCTTCGGAGCTTTCTTT
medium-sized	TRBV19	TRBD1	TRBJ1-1	CASSTPGQGSFF	TGTGCCAGTAGTACTCCGGGACAGGGATCTTTCTTT
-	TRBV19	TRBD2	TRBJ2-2	CASKERGNTGELFF	TGTGCCAGTAAAGAGCGGGGGAACACCGGGGAGCTGTTTTTT
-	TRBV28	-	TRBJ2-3	CASSDENSGVLDTQYF	TGTGCCAGCAGTGACGAAAATAGCGGAGTTCTAGATACGCAGTATTTT
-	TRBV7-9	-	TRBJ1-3	CASSFAGGRGSSGNTIYF	TGTGCCAGCAGCTTTGCGGGGGGCAGGGGATCCTCTGGAAACACCATATATTTT
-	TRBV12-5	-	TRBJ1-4	CASGLNEKLFF	TGTGCTAGTGGTTTAAATGAAAAACTGTTTTTT
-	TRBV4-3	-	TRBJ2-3	CASSHSAGDTQYF	TGCGCCAGCAGCCATTCGGCTGGAGATACGCAGTATTTT
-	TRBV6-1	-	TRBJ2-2	CASSEGPNGELFF	TGTGCCAGCAGTGAAGGGCCTAACGGGGAGCTGTTTTTT
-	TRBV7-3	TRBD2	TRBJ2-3	CASSQRGLGLTDTQYF	TGTGCCAGCAGCCAAAGGGGACTAGGACTCACAGATACGCAGTATTTT
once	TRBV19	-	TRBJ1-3	CASSIMGLGNTIYF	TGTGCCAGTAGTATAATGGGCCTTGGAAACACCATATATTTT
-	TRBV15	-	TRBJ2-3	CATSRGRGRGSSTDTQYF	TGTGCCACCAGCAGAGGTCGTGGACGGGGGAGTAGCACAGATACGCAGTATTTT
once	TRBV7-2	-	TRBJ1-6	CASSLGGAAGSPLHF	TGTGCCAGCAGTTTAGGGGGGGCAGCGGGTTCACCCCTCCACTTT
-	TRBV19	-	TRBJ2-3	CATTGVAGGIADTQYF	TGTGCCACTACAGGGGTGGCAGGGGGGATCGCAGATACGCAGTATTTT
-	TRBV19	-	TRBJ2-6	CASSSHRASSSGANVLTF	TGTGCCAGTAGTTCGCACAGGGCCTCTAGCTCTGGGGCCAACGTCCTGACTTTC
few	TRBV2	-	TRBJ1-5	CASSDPGLDRRNQPQHF	TGTGCCAGCAGTGATCCAGGCCTTGACAGAAGGAATCAGCCCCAGCATTTT
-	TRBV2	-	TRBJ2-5	CASSEFGGTNTQYF	TGTGCCAGCAGTGAATTTGGGGGCACGAACACCCAGTACTTC
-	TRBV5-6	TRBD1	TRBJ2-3	CASSRTRDRDTDTQYF	TGTGCCAGCAGCCGGACCCGGGACAGGGACACAGATACGCAGTATTTT
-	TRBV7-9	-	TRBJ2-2	CASSLLRQGGITGELFF	TGTGCCAGCAGCTTACTGCGACAGGGAGGGATCACCGGGGAGCTGTTTTTT
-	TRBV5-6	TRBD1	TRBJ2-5	CASSGKGQALETQYF	TGTGCCAGCAGCGGCAAGGGACAGGCCCTAGAGACCCAGTACTTC
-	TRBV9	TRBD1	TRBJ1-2	CASSYGQGLNYGYTF	TGTGCCAGCAGTTATGGACAGGGCTTAAACTATGGCTACACCTTC
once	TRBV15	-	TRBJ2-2	CATSRRMGFQGELFF	TGTGCCACCAGCAGACGCATGGGGTTCCAGGGGGAGCTGTTTTTT
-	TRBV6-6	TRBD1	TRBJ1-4	CASSSGQLNEKLFF	TGTGCCAGCAGTTCGGGACAGCTTAATGAAAAACTGTTTTTT